This is a list of T cell receptor beta chains from one sample in a study of blood T cell repertoires in COVID-19. Assay used: immunoSEQ multiplex PCR; TCRdb lists only in-frame clones, some missing. Of 120,000 or so clones in the sample, 75% to 85% were seen once. The specimen sequenced was peripheral blood. Receptor source: a man aged 40-49 years with active or convalescent COVID-19. Each CDR3 is given with its conserved first and last residue. The order of the fields is CDR3 protein, CDR3 DNA, V gene, J gene, clone size, D gene. A D gene is named only where the DNA matches it firmly. Only some rows state a clone size, as once, few, many or a class for expanded clones.

CDR3: CASSERELQPQHF
DNA: TGTGCCAGCAGTGAGAGAGAACTTCAGCCCCAGCATTTT
V: TRBV6-1
J: TRBJ1-5
size: NA
D: NA

CDR3: CASSQTTGAGNTIYF
DNA: TGCGCCAGCAGCCAAACGACAGGGGCTGGAAACACCATATATTTT
V: TRBV5-1
J: TRBJ1-3
size: NA
D: TRBD1

CDR3: CASSTGQETAEAFF
DNA: TGCGCCAGCAGCACCGGACAGGAAACGGCTGAAGCTTTCTTT
V: TRBV5-1
J: TRBJ1-1
size: NA
D: TRBD1

CDR3: CASSYSIGGVQETQYF
DNA: TGTGCCAGCAGTTACTCTATCGGGGGGGTACAAGAGACCCAGTACTTC
V: TRBV6-2/TRBV6-3
J: TRBJ2-5
size: NA
D: TRBD2

CDR3: CASSNPGDGYTF
DNA: TGTGCCAGCAGCAATCCAGGGGATGGCTACACCTTC
V: TRBV6-5
J: TRBJ1-2
size: few
D: NA

CDR3: CATSRDLGTGNEQYF
DNA: TGTGCCACCAGCAGAGACCTGGGGACAGGGAACGAGCAGTACTTC
V: TRBV15
J: TRBJ2-7
size: NA
D: TRBD1

CDR3: CASSADIYEQYF
DNA: TGTGCCAGCAGTGCGGACATCTACGAGCAGTACTTC
V: TRBV2
J: TRBJ2-7
size: NA
D: NA

CDR3: CASKGAGVYEQYF
DNA: TGTGCCAGCAAGGGCGCCGGGGTGTACGAGCAGTACTTC
V: TRBV3-1/TRBV3-2
J: TRBJ2-7
size: NA
D: NA

CDR3: CASSFGGTGVEKLFF
DNA: TGTGCCAGCAGTTTCGGGGGGACAGGGGTAGAAAAACTGTTTTTT
V: TRBV28
J: TRBJ1-4
size: NA
D: TRBD1

CDR3: CASTPGQVGYTF
DNA: TGCGCCAGCACCCCGGGACAGGTTGGCTACACCTTC
V: TRBV5-1
J: TRBJ1-2
size: NA
D: TRBD1

CDR3: CASSQEAIPHNEQFF
DNA: TGCGCCAGCAGCCAAGAAGCGATTCCCCACAATGAGCAGTTCTTC
V: TRBV4-1
J: TRBJ2-1
size: NA
D: NA